A selection of T cell receptor beta chains follows, all from one sample in a study of T-cell reconstitution after alpha-beta-depleted transplantation in children. One entry per CDR3 protein results from TCRdb running MiXCR on the PCR reads. Of about 250,000 distinct CDR3 sequences in the sample, under 30% were seen once. Sample: PBMCs, mostly from graft donor cells, taken 360 days after TCRalphabeta/CD19-depleted stem cell transplant. These TCRs come from a female patient aged 2-9 years who had a stem cell transplant for congenital amegakaryocytic thrombocytopenia, so the T cells may come from the graft donor. Each CDR3 is given with its conserved first and last residue. The D gene is left open where the match is weak. Not every row has a clone size; where given, it reads once, few, many or a size class.

v_gene	j_gene	d_gene	abundance	CDR3aa	CDR3nt
TRBV12-3/TRBV12-4	TRBJ1-1	-	few	CASSLLRVSTEAFF	TGTGCCAGCAGTTTATTGAGGGTTAGTACTGAAGCTTTCTTT
TRBV20-1	TRBJ1-5	-	few	CSAREDTISNQPQHF	TGCAGTGCTAGAGAAGACACCATTAGCAATCAGCCCCAGCATTTT
TRBV5-1	TRBJ2-3	-	-	CASSLGDAGDTQYF	TGCGCCAGCAGCTTAGGGGACGCCGGAGATACGCAGTATTTT
TRBV6-5	TRBJ2-2	-	-	CASSFLDRFTGELFF	TGTGCCAGCAGTTTCCTGGACAGATTCACCGGGGAGCTGTTTTTT
TRBV28	TRBJ1-1	-	few	CASSFLGRLDTEAFF	TGTGCCAGCAGTTTCCTCGGCAGATTGGACACTGAAGCTTTCTTT
TRBV7-9	TRBJ1-5	-	-	CASSPSGGSNQPQHF	TGTGCCAGCAGCCCCTCGGGGGGGAGCAATCAGCCCCAGCATTTT
TRBV10-3	TRBJ2-7	-	many	CAISESNRGVHEQYF	TGTGCCATCAGTGAGTCGAATAGGGGTGTCCACGAGCAGTACTTC
TRBV5-1	TRBJ1-1	-	-	CASSLVRGNMNTEAFF	TGCGCCAGCAGCTTGGTTCGGGGGAACATGAACACTGAAGCTTTCTTT
TRBV12-3/TRBV12-4	TRBJ2-7	-	-	CASSLIPGRSYEQYF	TGTGCCAGCAGTTTAATCCCAGGGAGGTCCTACGAGCAGTACTTC
TRBV7-8	TRBJ2-3	-	-	CASSLAVQGWDTQYF	TGTGCCAGCAGCTTAGCGGTTCAGGGGTGGGATACGCAGTATTTT
TRBV4-2	TRBJ1-3	-	few	CASSGFGASVSGNTIYF	TGTGCCAGCAGCGGGTTTGGCGCCTCGGTGTCTGGAAACACCATATATTTT
TRBV6-1	TRBJ2-1	-	many	CASTTSPRQGYNEQFF	TGTGCCAGCACGACTAGTCCGAGACAGGGCTACAATGAGCAGTTCTTC
TRBV28	TRBJ2-3	TRBD2	-	CASSLGLVRSDTQYF	TGTGCCAGCAGTTTAGGACTAGTAAGATCAGATACGCAGTATTTT
TRBV30	TRBJ1-1	-	-	CALKGGRASNTEAFF	TGTGCCCTCAAAGGGGGGAGAGCAAGTAACACTGAAGCTTTCTTT
TRBV5-4	TRBJ1-1	-	-	CASSLAMGEGTESFF	TGTGCCAGCAGCTTGGCTATGGGTGAAGGCACTGAATCTTTCTTT
TRBV7-2	TRBJ2-7	TRBD2	few	CASSFDRGGYEQYF	TGTGCCAGCAGCTTTGACCGGGGGGGCTACGAGCAGTACTTC